This T cell receptor beta chain was sequenced during a study of PD-L1 blockade in urothelial cancer. TCRdb's copy holds only in-frame clones and misses some; the assay was immunoSEQ multiplex PCR. Of about 76,000 clones in the sample, roughly 90% were seen once. Indicated time point: peripheral blood 6 weeks after treatment start. Patients were diagnosed with urothelial carcinoma, either locally advanced or metastatic. This CDR3 has 16 amino acids. Looked up from germline, CDR1 is SGHDN and CDR2 is FVKESK. Trimming stripped 0 bases from V and 3 bases from J, with 11 bases between. This TCR came from a woman aged 80 or over with urothelial cancer. The V and J genes are TRBV14 and TRBJ1-4; the D is unclear. Sequences were derived from PBMCs, sampled around atezolizumab (anti-PD-L1) treatment. This CDR3 is CASSQDLPNSNEKLFF. As DNA, the CDR3 is TGTGCCAGCAGCCAAGATCTTCCGAACTCTAATGAAAAACTGTTTTTT.